This entry lists 22 T cell receptor beta chains sequenced from one sample in a study of T cell repertoires and Cas9 in healthy adults. The method was immunoSEQ multiplex PCR; TCRdb's version includes in-frame clones alone and lacks a portion of them. There are about 22,000 clones in the sample; roughly 90% occur only once, and approximately 0.84% lies in the top ten. Sequenced input: CD4+ effector T cells (CD127+, CD25-, CD137-, CD154-) from PBMCs; culture status not recorded. Every receptor here comes from a human donor in good health.

The gene calls are TRBV7-2 and TRBJ1-5; no definite D call. Germline CDR1 reads SGHTA; CDR2 reads FQGNSA. The CDR3 has 16 amino acids. V lost 2 bases, J lost 0 bases, and 11 bases lay in between. CDR3 bases: TGTGCCAGCAGCTTAAGGTTTATAGATAGCAATCAGCCCCAGCATTTT. This translates into CASSLRFIDSNQPQHF.

This rearrangement joins TRBV7-2 to TRBJ2-1; D is unclear. Trimming pared 3 bases from V and 8 bases from J, leaving 14 bases between. This CDR3 is 14 amino acids long. Germline V gene data show CDR1 as SGHTA and CDR2 as FQGNSA. In DNA form, the CDR3 reads TGTGCCAGCAGCTTCCAATCAGGAGAGCATGAGCAGTTCTTC. Amino acid sequence: CASSFQSGEHEQFF.

This chain uses TRBV28 with TRBJ1-1; D gene ambiguous. V gave up 8 bases and J gave up 7 bases, with 14 bases separating them. Germline CDR1 MDHEN, CDR2 SYDVKM. The CDR3 sequence is 12 residues long. CDR3 sequence (DNA): TGTGCCAGCGTATCCGTTGGGGTTGAAGCTTTCTTT. Translating gives CASVSVGVEAFF.

The V and J genes are TRBV4-3 and TRBJ1-2; D gene ambiguous. Trimming cost V 1 base and J 8 bases, with 14 bases left between them. Germline CDR1 LGHNA, CDR2 YSLEER. This CDR3 comprises 14 residues. Here the CDR3 reads CASSQATLPLGYTF. The CDR3 DNA reads as TGCGCCAGCAGCCAAGCTACCCTGCCCCTAGGCTACACCTTC.

The chain links TRBV11-2 to TRBJ2-2; 14 positions agree with TRBD2. Losses at the gene ends were 10 bases for V and 0 bases for J; bases not matched to a gene: 7. The CDR3 contains 17 residues. Germline values: CDR1 SGHAT, CDR2 FQNNGV. In nucleotides, the CDR3 is TGTGCCACCCTACCGACTAGCGGGAGGGCGAACACCGGGGAGCTGTTTTTT. Its translation: CATLPTSGRANTGELFF.

The chain recombines TRBV10-3 with TRBJ2-1; perhaps TRBD2 as D (6 bases). Germline loops: CDR1 ENHRY, CDR2 SYGVKD. With 0 bases removed from V and 7 bases from J, the gap between germline ends came to 16 bases. The CDR3 extends over 16 amino acids. The CDR3 coding sequence is TGTGCCATCAGTGAGTCGGAGCAGGGAGGTAAGAATGAGCAGTTCTTC. It codes for CAISESEQGGKNEQFF.

This clone has a single count. The chain employs TRBV5-6 and TRBJ2-7; 8 bases are a match to TRBD1. The CDR3 contains 13 residues. Germline lookup yields CDR1 SGHDT and CDR2 YYEEEE. The V and J ends lost 3 bases and 4 bases, in that order; junction bases with no gene match: 3. The chain's CDR3 is CASSSRGPYEQYV. CDR3 nucleotide sequence: TGTGCCAGCAGCTCCAGGGGGCCGTACGAGCAGTACGTC.

V usage is TRBV6-5 and J usage is TRBJ2-7, with D hard to call. Trimming cost V 7 bases and J 4 bases, with 17 bases left between them. CDR1 MNHEY and CDR2 SVGAGI come from the germline V gene. This CDR3 has 14 residues. The CDR3 bases are TGTGCCAGCACATCCCGGAATCCAGCGTACGAGCAGTACGTC. This sequence encodes CASTSRNPAYEQYV.

The rearrangement uses TRBV6-5 and TRBJ2-1, with D tentatively TRBD1 (5 bases). This CDR3 spans 15 amino acids. CDR1 MNHEY and CDR2 SVGAGI come from the germline V gene. Trimming cost V 0 bases and J 5 bases, with 11 bases left between them. The CDR3 region is CASSYSPRAHNEQFF. CDR3 DNA: TGTGCCAGCAGTTACTCGCCCAGGGCACACAATGAGCAGTTCTTC.

The rearrangement uses TRBV11-2 and TRBJ2-7; D gene uncertain. Germline CDR1 reads SGHAT; CDR2 reads FQNNGV. V gave up 5 bases and J gave up 2 bases, with 10 bases separating them. The CDR3 sequence is 13 residues long. The DNA for the CDR3 is TGTGCCAGCAGCCTTAGCTCCGCCTACGAGCAGTACTTC. It is translated as CASSLSSAYEQYF.

The rearrangement links TRBV4-1 to TRBJ1-2, with 9 bases aligning to TRBD1. The germline V gene has CDR1 MGHRA and CDR2 YSYEKL. This CDR3 contains 17 residues. The V segment lost 0 bases and the J segment 0 bases; nucleotides outside the gene matches: 5. In DNA, the CDR3 is TGCGCCAGCAGCCAAGAGGGACAGGGAAATACTAACTATGGCTACACCTTC. Translated, it gives CASSQEGQGNTNYGYTF.

This clone was recorded only once. The CDR3: CATSRDNYGYTF. The CDR3 DNA reads as TGTGCCACCAGCAGAGACAACTATGGCTACACCTTC. The gene calls are TRBV15 and TRBJ1-2; D gene unclear. V lost 0 bases to trimming and J lost 2 bases, with 1 base between them. The germline gives CDR1 LNHNV, CDR2 YYDKDF (reference sequence). There are 12 residues in the CDR3.

This chain joins TRBV25-1 and TRBJ2-7; 7 bases are a match to TRBD2. There are 11 residues in the CDR3. Germline assignment: CDR1 MGHDK and CDR2 SYGVNS. The trim removed 4 bases at V and 12 bases at J, leaving 6 bases unmatched. As DNA, the CDR3 is TGTGCCAGCAGTGGAACCGGGAGGCGGTACTTC. Translating gives CASSGTGRRYF.

This clone showed up just once. The CDR3 bases are TGCGCCAGCAGCGGGGAGGGGCCGGGTTACGAGCAGTACTTC. Its protein is CASSGEGPGYEQYF. This chain uses TRBV5-1 with TRBJ2-7, with 7 bases identical to TRBD2. This CDR3 is built from 14 residues. Germline-derived CDR1 and CDR2 are SGHRS and YFSETQ. The junction had 8 bases not matched to a gene; V was cut back by 4 bases and J by 4 bases.

The rearrangement uses TRBV4-1 and TRBJ1-5; the D is unclear. The CDR3 consists of 17 residues. Trimming took 0 bases from V and 4 from J, leaving 16 bases between them. The germline gives CDR1 MGHRA, CDR2 YSYEKL. The CDR3: CASSQEKGSGLNQPQHF. In nucleotides, the CDR3 is TGCGCCAGCAGCCAAGAAAAGGGTAGTGGGCTGAATCAGCCCCAGCATTTT.

The chain links TRBV28 to TRBJ2-3; 10 bases are shared with TRBD2. This CDR3 is 15 amino acids long. V lost 6 bases to trimming and J lost 0 bases; unmatched junction nucleotides: 3. Looked up from germline, CDR1 is MDHEN and CDR2 is SYDVKM. CDR3 sequence: CASRVAGGSTDTQYF. CDR3 DNA: TGTGCCAGCAGGGTAGCGGGGGGTAGCACAGATACGCAGTATTTT.

This clone was recorded only once. The genes are TRBV7-2 and TRBJ2-1; D possibly corresponds to TRBD2 (5 bases). V was clipped by 3 bases and J by 5 bases, with 11 bases between them. There are 14 residues in the CDR3. The germline CDR1 and CDR2 sequences are SGHTA and FQGNSA. The CDR3 DNA reads as TGTGCCAGCAGCTTGGGCCCGGGGAACAATGAGCAGTTCTTC. Its protein is CASSLGPGNNEQFF.

The chain couples TRBV5-1 to TRBJ2-3; D might be TRBD1 or TRBD2, each matching 6 bases. Germline V CDR1 and CDR2: SGHRS, YFSETQ. V shed 3 bases and J shed 2 bases, with 22 bases lying between them. The CDR3 covers 18 residues. CDR3 DNA: TGCGCCAGCAGCTCCCGAGGTCGGGGCCGGGGGCACACAGATACGCAGTATTTT. The encoded protein is CASSSRGRGRGHTDTQYF.

There are a few counts of this clone. This chain joins TRBV7-8 and TRBJ2-1, with 11 bases fitting TRBD2. There are 15 residues in the CDR3. After removal of 0 bases from V and 9 bases from J, the junction contained 4 bases not matched to a gene. Looked up from germline, CDR1 is SGHVS and CDR2 is FQNEAQ. The CDR3 nucleotides read TGTGCCAGCAGCTTAGCTAGCGGGAGGGCCGGTGAGCAGTTCTTC. Translation: CASSLASGRAGEQFF.

Here the CDR3 reads CASSRSLKREEKLFF. The DNA for the CDR3 is TGCGCCAGCAGCCGTTCACTTAAAAGGGAGGAAAAACTGTTTTTT. The chain combines TRBV4-3 with TRBJ1-4; D gene uncertain. The length of the CDR3 is 15 residues. Trimming took off 4 bases at V and 8 bases at J, with 17 bases between the two ends. In germline, CDR1 is LGHNA, CDR2 YSLEER.

The rearrangement joins TRBV5-8 to TRBJ1-1; 9 nucleotides match TRBD1. The CDR3 extends over 15 amino acids. V lost 4 bases and J lost 5; bases outside the gene matches: 9. Germline V CDR1 and CDR2: SGHTS, YDEGEE. CDR3 DNA: TGTGCCAGCAGCCTTCGCGGGACAGGGATAACTGAAGCTTTCTTT. This encodes CASSLRGTGITEAFF.

The chain carries TRBV5-1 and TRBJ2-5, with a possible D match to TRBD2 (6 bases). The germline V gene has CDR1 SGHRS and CDR2 YFSETQ. The V and J ends lost 4 bases and 4 bases respectively, with 23 bases between them. This CDR3 contains 17 residues. The CDR3 loop reads CASSGLAGRVKGETQYF. CDR3 coding DNA: TGCGCCAGCAGCGGGCTGGCGGGGCGGGTGAAGGGAGAGACCCAGTACTTC. Full variable domain (outside the CDR3, taken from reference TRBV5-1 and TRBJ2-5): KAGVTQTPRYLIKTRGQQVTLSCSPISGHRSVSWYQQTPGQGLQFLFEYFSETQRNKGNFPGRFSGRQFSNSRSEMNVSTLELGDSALYLCASSGLAGRVKGETQYFGPGTRLLVL.